A single sample gave rise to the 20 T cell receptor beta chains below, sequenced in a study of cytomegalovirus exposure and HLA in healthy donors. PCR employed 60 Vbeta and 13 Jbeta primers. Assay: immunoSEQ multiplex PCR; the TCRdb copy retains only in-frame clones and omits some. The sample contains some 120,000 clones, over 60% of which appear only once. The sample was PBMCs. The receptors were sampled from a woman aged 25 to 39 in good health and CMV-seronegative.

This chain links TRBV5-6 with TRBJ2-1; 7 bases line up with TRBD2. Trimming cost V 0 bases and J 4 bases; bases outside gene matches: 4. This CDR3 is 15 amino acids long. Germline V gene lookup returns CDR1 SGHDT and CDR2 YYEEEE. CDR3 region: CASSLVASGYNEQFF. The CDR3, as DNA: TGTGCCAGCAGCTTGGTGGCTAGCGGATACAATGAGCAGTTCTTC.

The chain carries TRBV5-1 and TRBJ1-4; TRBD1 is a possible D gene (6 bases). This CDR3 comprises 15 residues. V lost 2 bases and J lost 2, with 10 bases in between. CDR1 and CDR2 from the germline V gene are SGHRS and YFSETQ. The CDR3 is CASSFSGVTNEKLFF. The DNA for the CDR3 is TGCGCCAGCAGCTTCTCAGGGGTGACTAATGAAAAACTGTTTTTT.

Comment on this clone: Mismatch with germline at one junction end may stem from a read error. V gene TRBV2 combines with J gene TRBJ1-2; 8 positions agree with TRBD1. CDR1 is SNHLY and CDR2 is FYNNEI in the germline V gene. The CDR3 runs 13 residues. CDR3 protein: CASSVGQANPTAF. The DNA of the CDR3 is TGTGCCAGCAGTGTGGGACAGGCGAACCCTACCGCCTTC.

The chain employs TRBV5-6 and TRBJ2-1, with 12 bases identical to TRBD2. Trimming took 4 bases from V and 8 from J; bases not matched to a gene: 4. This CDR3 has 14 amino acids. CDR1 is SGHDT, CDR2 YYEEEE, per germline. The CDR3 region is CASSASGRAHEQFF. The CDR3 nucleotides are TGTGCCAGCAGCGCTAGCGGGAGGGCCCATGAGCAGTTCTTC.

CDR3 DNA sequence: TGTGCCAGCAGTTACTCAGGCCTAGCGGAGTACGAGCAGTACTTC. It translates to CASSYSGLAEYEQYF. The rearrangement uses TRBV6-5 and TRBJ2-7; TRBD2 aligns across 7 bases. CDR1 and CDR2 from the germline V gene are MNHEY and SVGAGI. Trimming removed 0 bases from V and 4 bases from J; junction bases left unmatched: 6. The CDR3 length is 15 residues.

CDR3 loop: CASSRQDPSYEQYF. The DNA for the CDR3 is TGTGCCAGCAGCCGACAGGATCCGTCCTACGAGCAGTACTTC. This chain uses TRBV6-5 with TRBJ2-7; possibly TRBD1 for D (6 bases). CDR3 length: 14 amino acids. Trimming pared 6 bases from V and 1 base from J, leaving 13 bases between. The germline gives CDR1 MNHEY, CDR2 SVGAGI.

This clone was detected only once. The V and J genes are TRBV19 and TRBJ1-2, with 7 nucleotides matching TRBD1. V was clipped by 3 bases and J by 4 bases; unmatched bases: 5. CDR1 and CDR2 from the germline V gene are LNHDA and SQIVND (reference sequence). The CDR3 contains 14 residues. The DNA of the CDR3 is TGTGCCAGTAGTATCGCCGCAGGGGGCTATGGCTACACCTTC. Its protein is CASSIAAGGYGYTF.

This clone was found once. This rearrangement joins TRBV5-6 to TRBJ1-5, with 7 nucleotides matching TRBD1. V lost 4 bases and J lost 1; bases outside the gene matches: 5. This CDR3 spans 15 amino acids. Germline loops: CDR1 SGHDT, CDR2 YYEEEE. CDR3 region: CASSEGGPSNQPQHF. The CDR3 DNA reads TGTGCCAGCAGCGAAGGGGGCCCGAGCAATCAGCCCCAGCATTTT.

The gene calls are TRBV10-2 and TRBJ1-1; the D gene is possibly TRBD1 (6 bases). The germline V gene has CDR1 WSHSY and CDR2 SAAADI. V was trimmed by 6 bases and J by 0 bases, leaving 11 bases between them. The CDR3 length is 14 residues. The CDR3 DNA follows: TGCGCCAGCAGGGTAACAGGGTTGAACACTGAAGCTTTCTTT. This codes for CASRVTGLNTEAFF.

This clone showed up just a few times. The chain is built from TRBV30 and TRBJ1-4; D unclear. Trimming cost V 3 bases and J 5 bases, with 16 bases left between them. Germline V gives CDR1 GTSNPN, CDR2 SVGIG (reference sequence). This CDR3 has 15 residues. The CDR3 sequence is CAWSIAGNLNEKLFF. In DNA, the CDR3 is TGTGCCTGGAGCATAGCCGGGAACCTAAATGAAAAACTGTTTTTT.

The chain recombines TRBV9 with TRBJ2-2; TRBD2 matches at 9 bases. The CDR3 contains 17 residues. The germline V gene encodes CDR1 SGDLS and CDR2 YYNGEE. The V and J ends lost 0 bases and 0 bases, in that order; junction bases with no gene match: 3. CDR3 in amino acids: CASSVGTSASNTGELFF. The CDR3 coding sequence is TGTGCCAGCAGCGTAGGGACTAGCGCCTCGAACACCGGGGAGCTGTTTTTT. Complete variable domain (other parts from reference TRBV9 and TRBJ2-2): DSGVTQTPKHLITATGQRVTLRCSPRSGDLSVYWYQQSLDQGLQFLIQYYNGEERAKGNILERFSAQQFPDLHSELNLSSLELGDSALYFCASSVGTSASNTGELFFGEGSRLTVL.

This chain links TRBV6-1 with TRBJ2-3; 7 nucleotides agree with TRBD1. Germline V CDR1 and CDR2: MNHNS, SASEGT. The CDR3 totals 11 residues. Losses at the gene ends were 7 bases for V and 9 bases for J; bases not matched to a gene: 4. In DNA form, the CDR3 reads TGTGCCAGCACCCGACAGGGAACGCAGTATTTT. Translating it yields CASTRQGTQYF.

The chain links TRBV27 to TRBJ1-5; D ambiguous. This CDR3 has 15 residues. Trimming took off 5 bases at V and 5 bases at J, with 16 bases between the two ends. CDR1 and CDR2 (germline): MNHEY, SMNVEV (reference sequence). The CDR3 DNA reads as TGTGCCAGCAGTCCCCGAACATGGACTCATCAGCCCCAGCATTTT. It is translated as CASSPRTWTHQPQHF.

J is TRBJ1-5 and V is TRBV10-3; possibly TRBD1 for D (5 bases). Germline CDR1 reads ENHRY; CDR2 reads SYGVKD. The CDR3 runs to 14 residues. V was clipped by 4 bases and J by 5 bases, with 12 bases between them. CDR3 sequence (DNA): TGTGCCATCAGTGTCGGCGGAGGGGATCAGCCCCAGCATTTT. As protein: CAISVGGGDQPQHF.

The rearrangement joins TRBV7-9 to TRBJ1-4, with 10 bases that match TRBD1. Germline assignment: CDR1 SEHNR and CDR2 FQNEAQ (reference sequence). The CDR3 consists of 16 residues. J was trimmed by 6 bases and V by 5 bases; bases with no gene match: 9. CDR3 amino acids: CASSPPRDRGDEKLFF. In nucleotides, the CDR3 is TGTGCCAGCAGCCCCCCCCGGGACAGGGGAGATGAAAAACTGTTTTTT.

The chain is built from TRBV28 and TRBJ2-5, with no clear D. The CDR3 is 12 residues long. Trimming shortened V by 5 bases and J by 11 bases, and 15 bases separated the two germline ends. Per the germline V gene, CDR1 is MDHEN and CDR2 is SYDVKM. The CDR3 nucleotides read TGTGCCAGCAGTCTCCCAAGGAGATGGCAGTACTTC. Encoded protein: CASSLPRRWQYF.

V gene TRBV6-4 combines with J gene TRBJ2-1; maybe TRBD2 (6 bases). CDR3 length equals 16 residues. Per germline, CDR1 MRHNA and CDR2 SNTAGT. The germline V and J ends were trimmed by 6 bases and 2 bases, with 17 bases remaining between them. CDR3 DNA sequence: TGTGCCAGCAGGGCCCCCCCCGGGAGAACCTACAATGAGCAGTTCTTC. Translation: CASRAPPGRTYNEQFF.

The gene calls are TRBV19 and TRBJ2-5, with 12 bases lining up with TRBD1. Losses at the gene ends were 6 bases for V and 4 bases for J; bases not matched to a gene: 3. The germline gives CDR1 LNHDA, CDR2 SQIVND (reference sequence). This CDR3 has 14 amino acids. The CDR3 spells CASRGTGGRETQYF. CDR3 sequence (DNA): TGTGCCAGTAGGGGGACAGGGGGCAGAGAGACCCAGTACTTC. Using reference TRBV19 and TRBJ2-5 for the parts outside the CDR3, the full variable domain is DGGITQSPKYLFRKEGQNVTLSCEQNLNHDAMYWYRQDPGQGLRLIYYSQIVNDFQKGDIAEGYSVSREKKESFPLTVTSAQKNPTAFYLCASRGTGGRETQYFGPGTRLLVL.

The chain uses TRBV29-1 and TRBJ2-1; D unclear. Between the trimmed V and J ends, which lost 4 bases and 10 bases, there was a span of 14 bases. Germline V gives CDR1 SQVTM, CDR2 ANQGSEA. CDR3 length: 12 residues. DNA for the CDR3: TGCAGCGTTGGGGCAGGTAACTGGGAGCAGTTCTTC. It specifies CSVGAGNWEQFF.

The CDR3 DNA reads as TGTGCCAGCAGTTCCCAGGTCACAGATACGCAGTATTTT. It is translated as CASSSQVTDTQYF. The chain recombines TRBV27 with TRBJ2-3; D gene ambiguous. Looked up from germline, CDR1 is MNHEY and CDR2 is SMNVEV (reference sequence). There are 13 residues in the CDR3. V was cut by 4 bases and J by 2 bases, with 7 bases left in between.